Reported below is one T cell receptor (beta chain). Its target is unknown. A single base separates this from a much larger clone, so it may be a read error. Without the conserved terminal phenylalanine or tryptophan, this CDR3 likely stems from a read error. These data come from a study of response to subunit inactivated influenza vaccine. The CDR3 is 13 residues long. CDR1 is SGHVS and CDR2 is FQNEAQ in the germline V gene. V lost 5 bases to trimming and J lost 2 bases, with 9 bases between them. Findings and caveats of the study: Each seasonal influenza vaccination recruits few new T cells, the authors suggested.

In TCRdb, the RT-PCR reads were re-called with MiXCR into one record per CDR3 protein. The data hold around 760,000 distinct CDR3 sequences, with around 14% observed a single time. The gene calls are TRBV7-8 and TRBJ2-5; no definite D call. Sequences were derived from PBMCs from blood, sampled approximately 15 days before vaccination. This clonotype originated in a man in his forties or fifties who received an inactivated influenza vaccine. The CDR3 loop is CASSPAEQETQYS. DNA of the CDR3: TGTGCCAGCAGCCCCGCGGAACAAGAGACCCAGTACTCC.